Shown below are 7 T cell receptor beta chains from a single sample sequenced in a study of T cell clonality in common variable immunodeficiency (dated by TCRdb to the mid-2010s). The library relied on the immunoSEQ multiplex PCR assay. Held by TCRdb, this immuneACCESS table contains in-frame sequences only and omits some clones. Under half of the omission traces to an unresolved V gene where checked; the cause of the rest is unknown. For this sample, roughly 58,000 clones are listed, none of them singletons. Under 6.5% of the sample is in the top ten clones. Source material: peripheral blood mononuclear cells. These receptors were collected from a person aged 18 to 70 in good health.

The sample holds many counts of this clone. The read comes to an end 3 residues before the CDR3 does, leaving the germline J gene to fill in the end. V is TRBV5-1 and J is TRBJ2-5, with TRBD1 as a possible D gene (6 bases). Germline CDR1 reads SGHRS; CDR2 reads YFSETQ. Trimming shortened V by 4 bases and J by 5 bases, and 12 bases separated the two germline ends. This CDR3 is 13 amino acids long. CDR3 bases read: TGCGCCAGCAGCCTTGTGGGGGCTGAGACC. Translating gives CASSLVGAET. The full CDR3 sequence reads CASSLVGAETQYF. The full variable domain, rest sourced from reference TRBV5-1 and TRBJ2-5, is KAGVTQTPRYLIKTRGQQVTLSCSPISGHRSVSWYQQTPGQGLQFLFEYFSETQRNKGNFPGRFSGRQFSNSRSEMNVSTLELGDSALYLCASSLVGAETQYFGPGTRLLVL.

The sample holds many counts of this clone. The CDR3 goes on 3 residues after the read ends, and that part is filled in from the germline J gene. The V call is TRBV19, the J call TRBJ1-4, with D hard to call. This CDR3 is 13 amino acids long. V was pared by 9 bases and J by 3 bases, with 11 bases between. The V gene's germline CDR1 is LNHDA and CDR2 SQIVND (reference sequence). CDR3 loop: CASTRGANEKLFF. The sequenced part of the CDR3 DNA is TGTGCCAGCACCCGGGGAGCTAATGAAAAA.

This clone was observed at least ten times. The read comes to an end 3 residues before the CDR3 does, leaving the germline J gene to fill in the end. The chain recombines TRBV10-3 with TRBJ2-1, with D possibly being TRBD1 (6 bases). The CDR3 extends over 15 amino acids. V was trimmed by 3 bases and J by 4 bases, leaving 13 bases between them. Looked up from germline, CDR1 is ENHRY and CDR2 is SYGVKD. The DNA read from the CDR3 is TGTGCCATCAGTGAAAGGGGGAAGGGGTACAATGAG. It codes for CAISERGKGYNE. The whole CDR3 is CAISERGKGYNEQFF.

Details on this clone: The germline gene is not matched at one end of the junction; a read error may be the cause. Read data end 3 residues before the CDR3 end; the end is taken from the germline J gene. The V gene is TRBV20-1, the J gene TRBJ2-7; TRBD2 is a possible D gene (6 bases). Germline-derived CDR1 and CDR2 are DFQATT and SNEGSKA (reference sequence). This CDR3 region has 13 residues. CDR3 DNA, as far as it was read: TGCAGTGCTGGAGAAGGTAGCGGCTACGAG. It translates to CSAGEGSGYE. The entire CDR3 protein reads CSAGEGSGYEQYF.

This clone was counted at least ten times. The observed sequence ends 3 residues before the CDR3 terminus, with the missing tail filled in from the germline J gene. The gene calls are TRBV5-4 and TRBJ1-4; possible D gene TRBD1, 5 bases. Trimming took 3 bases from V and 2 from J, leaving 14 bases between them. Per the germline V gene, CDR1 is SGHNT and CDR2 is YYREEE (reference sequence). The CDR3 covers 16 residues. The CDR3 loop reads CASSSSRTNTNEKLFF. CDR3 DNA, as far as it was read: TGTGCCAGCAGCTCATCCCGGACAAATACTAATGAAAAA.

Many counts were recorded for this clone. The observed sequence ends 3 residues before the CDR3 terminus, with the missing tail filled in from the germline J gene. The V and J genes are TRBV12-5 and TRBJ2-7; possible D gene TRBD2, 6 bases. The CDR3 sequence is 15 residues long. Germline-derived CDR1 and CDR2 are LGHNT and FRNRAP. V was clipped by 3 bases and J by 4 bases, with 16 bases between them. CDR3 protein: CASGFLGTLGYEQYF. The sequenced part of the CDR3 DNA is TGTGCTAGTGGTTTCCTCGGGACTCTAGGTTACGAG.

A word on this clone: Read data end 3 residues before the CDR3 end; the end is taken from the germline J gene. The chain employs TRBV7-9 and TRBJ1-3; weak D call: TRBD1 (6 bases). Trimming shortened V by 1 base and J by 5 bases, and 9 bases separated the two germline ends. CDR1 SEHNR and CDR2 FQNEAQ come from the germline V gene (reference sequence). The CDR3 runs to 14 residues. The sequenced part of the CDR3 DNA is TGTGCCAGCAGCTTAGGGACAGTAAGAAACACC. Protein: CASSLGTVRNT. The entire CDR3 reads CASSLGTVRNTIYF.